Listed below are T cell receptor beta chains from one sample, sequenced in a study of blood T cell repertoires in COVID-19. Here immunoSEQ multiplex PCR was the method, and the copy in TCRdb shows in-frame clones only, minus some. The sample lists 270,000 or so clones; around 90% were seen once. Specimen: peripheral blood. The receptors here all came from a woman aged 60-75 years with COVID-19, enrolled during active disease. Each CDR3 is given with its conserved first and last residue. The order of the fields is clone size, D gene, J gene, V gene, CDR3 DNA, CDR3 protein. D genes are given only for firm matches. Not every row has a clone size; where given, it reads once, few, many or a size class.

size: .; D: .; J: TRBJ1-1; V: TRBV11-1; DNA: TGTGCCAGCAGCGCCGGAGCATATAAGAACACTGAAGCTTTCTTT; CDR3: CASSAGAYKNTEAFF
size: .; D: TRBD1; J: TRBJ1-2; V: TRBV19; DNA: TGTGCCAGTGCCTCAGGGGGCTTGGGTGGCTACACCTTC; CDR3: CASASGGLGGYTF
size: .; D: .; J: TRBJ1-1; V: TRBV9; DNA: TGTGCCAGCAGCCCGCAGGAAGGCACTGAAGCTTTCTTT; CDR3: CASSPQEGTEAFF
size: .; D: .; J: TRBJ2-4; V: TRBV20-1; DNA: TGCAGTGCTAGTGACAGGTCCGTTGCCCCCCACATTCAGTACTTC; CDR3: CSASDRSVAPHIQYF
size: .; D: TRBD2; J: TRBJ2-5; V: TRBV5-4; DNA: TGTGCCAGCAGCCCCGGACTAGCGGGGGTTGAGACCCAGTACTTC; CDR3: CASSPGLAGVETQYF
size: .; D: .; J: TRBJ1-5; V: TRBV2; DNA: TGTGCCAGCAGTGATGGCCAGTGGCCTGAACAGCCCCAGCATTTT; CDR3: CASSDGQWPEQPQHF
size: .; D: .; J: TRBJ1-2; V: TRBV28; DNA: TGTGCCAGCAGTCAGACAGCGCCGCTGGGCTATGGCTACACCTTC; CDR3: CASSQTAPLGYGYTF
size: .; D: TRBD2; J: TRBJ2-5; V: TRBV4-2; DNA: TGTGCCAGCAGCCAAGGGGCCCGGGGGGGCATACAAGAGACCCAGTACTTC; CDR3: CASSQGARGGIQETQYF
size: .; D: TRBD2; J: TRBJ2-5; V: TRBV9; DNA: TGTGCCAGCAGCGTGACTAGCGGGGGGAGGGAGACCCAGTACTTC; CDR3: CASSVTSGGRETQYF
size: few; D: .; J: TRBJ1-1; V: TRBV30; DNA: TGTGCCTGGAGTGTACTGGGAGTGACCCTTGAAGCTTTCTTT; CDR3: CAWSVLGVTLEAFF
size: .; D: TRBD1; J: TRBJ1-1; V: TRBV24-1; DNA: TGTGCCACCAGTGATGCCAGGGGGAGACCACAACGGCGACAGACAGGCTCAGCTTTCTTT; CDR3: CATSDARGRPQRRQTGSAFF
size: .; D: TRBD2; J: TRBJ2-3; V: TRBV4-1; DNA: TGCGCCAGCAGCCAAGGACGGGGGGGCACATCTCCCACAGATACGCAGTATTTT; CDR3: CASSQGRGGTSPTDTQYF
size: .; D: TRBD1; J: TRBJ2-5; V: TRBV18; DNA: TGTGCCAGCTCACCACCCGTTGGGACAGTCCAAGAGACCCAGTACTTC; CDR3: CASSPPVGTVQETQYF
size: .; D: TRBD1; J: TRBJ1-2; V: TRBV2; DNA: TGTGCCAGCAGTCTTAGCATCAGGGGGATGGGGGGCTACACCTTC; CDR3: CASSLSIRGMGGYTF
size: once; D: .; J: TRBJ1-2; V: TRBV7-2; DNA: TGTGCCAGCTTGCTCTTGCAGGGTGTCGATGGCTACACCTTC; CDR3: CASLLLQGVDGYTF
size: .; D: TRBD1; J: TRBJ1-4; V: TRBV30; DNA: TGTGCCTGGAGTGGTAGGGGGACAGGGAACGAAAAACTGTTTTTT; CDR3: CAWSGRGTGNEKLFF
size: .; D: TRBD2; J: TRBJ2-2; V: TRBV5-6; DNA: TGTGCCAGCAGCTTGTACGGGGGGGACACCGGGGAGCTGTTTTTT; CDR3: CASSLYGGDTGELFF
size: .; D: .; J: TRBJ1-5; V: TRBV5-6; DNA: TGTGCCAGCAGCTTGGGAGGGAACAATCAGCCCCAGCATTTT; CDR3: CASSLGGNNQPQHF
size: .; D: .; J: TRBJ1-6; V: TRBV19; DNA: TGTGCCAGTAACGAGGGAGTCAATTCACCCCTCCACTTT; CDR3: CASNEGVNSPLHF
size: .; D: .; J: TRBJ2-7; V: TRBV6-2/TRBV6-3; DNA: TGTGCCAGCAGTCCAGGTTACTCCTACGAGCAGTACTTC; CDR3: CASSPGYSYEQYF
size: .; D: .; J: TRBJ1-2; V: TRBV7-2; DNA: TGTGCCAGCAGCTTACGGGGGCGGGAGGTTGGCTACACCTTC; CDR3: CASSLRGREVGYTF
size: .; D: TRBD1; J: TRBJ1-5; V: TRBV5-1; DNA: TGCGCCAGCAGCTTCGGGACAGTGCCGTTTTTGGGGAATCAGCCCCAGCATTTT; CDR3: CASSFGTVPFLGNQPQHF
size: once; D: TRBD2; J: TRBJ2-3; V: TRBV9; DNA: TGTGCCAGCAGCTCCCTAGCGGGGGGACCCACAGATACGCAGTATTTT; CDR3: CASSSLAGGPTDTQYF
size: .; D: .; J: TRBJ2-3; V: TRBV5-4; DNA: TGTGCCAGCAGCTTGCGGGTGGGGGCTAGCACAGATACGCAGTATTTT; CDR3: CASSLRVGASTDTQYF
size: .; D: TRBD1; J: TRBJ2-5; V: TRBV5-4; DNA: TGTGCCAGCAGCACCCTCTTGGACAGGGAGACCCAGTACTTC; CDR3: CASSTLLDRETQYF
size: .; D: TRBD1; J: TRBJ2-1; V: TRBV5-1; DNA: TGCGCCAGCAGCTTAGTTACAGGGGGCAATGAGCAGTTCTTC; CDR3: CASSLVTGGNEQFF
size: .; D: .; J: TRBJ1-1; V: TRBV5-6; DNA: TGTGCCAGCAGCTTGGCTCGGGTGACTGAAGCTTTCTTT; CDR3: CASSLARVTEAFF
size: .; D: TRBD2; J: TRBJ2-7; V: TRBV3-1/TRBV3-2; DNA: TGTGCCAGCAGCCAGGGACCTAGCGGGGGAGCTTACGAGCAGTACTTC; CDR3: CASSQGPSGGAYEQYF
size: .; D: TRBD1; J: TRBJ2-7; V: TRBV18; DNA: TGTGCCAGCTCCCCCTCCGGGACAGGGGTGGGGGAGCAGTACTTC; CDR3: CASSPSGTGVGEQYF
size: .; D: .; J: TRBJ1-3; V: TRBV18; DNA: TGTGCCAGCTCACCAGTTTCCGGTGACAGCCCTGGAAACACCATATATTTT; CDR3: CASSPVSGDSPGNTIYF